The clone carrying this T cell receptor beta chain was seen a single time. V shed 0 bases and J shed 6 bases, with 9 bases lying between them. Germline assignment: CDR1 SQVTM and CDR2 ANQGSEA. CDR3 length: 13 residues. Authors' methods: Reference gene primer amplification gave estimated nucleated cell counts. The assay was immunoSEQ multiplex PCR, and TCRdb's table has in-frame clones only and misses some. From that table come the V and J calls and clone size; the DNA was used to work out D and trimming. This sample has under 250,000 clones, with roughly 75% found just once. The sample belongs to a study of blood T cell repertoires in COVID-19. On the study more broadly: Both acute and convalescent COVID-19 samples were obtained from the United States, Italy and Spain. PBMCs, B-cell-depleted T cells, or T cells provided the cDNA or gDNA that made up the material.

V usage is TRBV29-1 and J usage is TRBJ2-1; a weak D match, TRBD1 (5 bases). The sequenced sample consisted of peripheral blood. This clonotype was sampled from a woman in her 70s with acute or convalescent COVID-19. The DNA of the CDR3 is TGCAGCGTTGAAGAGACAGCAACCAATGAGCAGTTCTTC. Translating it yields CSVEETATNEQFF.